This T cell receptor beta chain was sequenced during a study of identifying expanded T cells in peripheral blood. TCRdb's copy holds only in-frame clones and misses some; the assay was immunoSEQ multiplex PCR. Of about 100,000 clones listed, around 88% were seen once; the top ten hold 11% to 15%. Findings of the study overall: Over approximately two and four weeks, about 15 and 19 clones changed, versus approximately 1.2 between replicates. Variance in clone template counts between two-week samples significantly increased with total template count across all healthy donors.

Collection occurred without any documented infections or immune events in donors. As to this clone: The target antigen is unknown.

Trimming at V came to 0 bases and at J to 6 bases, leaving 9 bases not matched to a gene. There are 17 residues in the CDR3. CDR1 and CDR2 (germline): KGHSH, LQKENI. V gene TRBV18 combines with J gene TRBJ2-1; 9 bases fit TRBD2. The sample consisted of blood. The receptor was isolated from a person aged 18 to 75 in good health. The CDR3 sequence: CASSPPRSGGAINEQFF. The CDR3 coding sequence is TGTGCCAGCTCACCACCGCGTAGCGGGGGCGCGATCAATGAGCAGTTCTTC. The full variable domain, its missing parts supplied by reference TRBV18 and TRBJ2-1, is NAGVMQNPRHLVRRRGQEARLRCSPMKGHSHVYWYRQLPEEGLKFMVYLQKENIIDESGMPKERFSAEFPKEGPSILRIQQVVRGDSAAYFCASSPPRSGGAINEQFFGPGTRLTVL.